This paragraph covers one TCR beta chain sequence. CDR3 length: 16 amino acids. Germline CDR1 reads GTSNPN; CDR2 reads SVGIG (reference sequence). Trimming cost V 0 bases and J 0 bases, with 14 bases left between them. Sequencing used immunoSEQ multiplex PCR; TCRdb keeps in-frame clones, though not all of them. The sample records about 78,000 clones, about nine tenths being singletons. These data belong to a study of T cell responses to AZD1222 COVID-19 vaccine. The chain employs TRBV30 and TRBJ1-1, with TRBD1 as a possible D gene (6 bases). This TCR came from an adult who received the AZD1222 COVID-19 vaccine. The input for sequencing was peripheral blood, taken 28 days after the second AZD1222 dose. CDR3 in DNA: TGTGCCTGGAGTGTACGAGGGGGGCCCGTGAACACTGAAGCTTTCTTT. Amino acids: CAWSVRGGPVNTEAFF.